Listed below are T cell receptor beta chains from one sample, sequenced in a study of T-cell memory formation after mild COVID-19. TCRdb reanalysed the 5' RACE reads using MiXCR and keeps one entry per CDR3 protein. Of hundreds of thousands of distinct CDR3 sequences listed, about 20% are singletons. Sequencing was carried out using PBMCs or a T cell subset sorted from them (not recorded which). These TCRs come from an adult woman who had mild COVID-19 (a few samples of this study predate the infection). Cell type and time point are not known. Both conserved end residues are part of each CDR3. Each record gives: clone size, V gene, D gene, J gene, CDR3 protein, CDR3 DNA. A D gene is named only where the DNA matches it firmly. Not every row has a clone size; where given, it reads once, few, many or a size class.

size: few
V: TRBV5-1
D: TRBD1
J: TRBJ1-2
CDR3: CASSARTGLGANYGYTF
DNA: TGCGCCAGCAGCGCGCGGACAGGGTTAGGGGCTAACTATGGCTACACCTTC

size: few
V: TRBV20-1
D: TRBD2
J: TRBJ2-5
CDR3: CSAGGLAEPFFQETQYF
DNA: TGCAGTGCGGGCGGACTAGCGGAACCCTTTTTTCAAGAGACCCAGTACTTC

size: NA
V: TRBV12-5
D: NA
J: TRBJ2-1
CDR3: CASGLATSFENEQFF
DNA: TGTGCTAGTGGTTTGGCCACTAGTTTCGAAAATGAGCAGTTCTTC

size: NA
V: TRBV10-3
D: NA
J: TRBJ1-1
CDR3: CAITPDGLNTEAFF
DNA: TGTGCCATCACTCCCGACGGACTGAACACTGAAGCTTTCTTT

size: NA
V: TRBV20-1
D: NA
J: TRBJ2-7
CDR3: CSANPAVEQYF
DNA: TGCAGTGCTAACCCAGCGGTCGAGCAATACTTC

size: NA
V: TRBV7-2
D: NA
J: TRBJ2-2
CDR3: CASSLYETNTGELFF
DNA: TGTGCCAGCAGCTTATATGAGACGAACACCGGGGAGCTGTTTTTT

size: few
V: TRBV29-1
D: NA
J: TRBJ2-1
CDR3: CSVQGTNEQFF
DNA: TGCAGCGTTCAGGGAACCAATGAGCAGTTCTTC

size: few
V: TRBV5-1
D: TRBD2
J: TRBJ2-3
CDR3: CASSLAGTSPTDTQYF
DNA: TGCGCCAGCAGCTTGGCCGGGACTAGCCCCACAGATACGCAGTATTTT

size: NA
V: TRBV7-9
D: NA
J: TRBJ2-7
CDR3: CASSPRTDPYEQYF
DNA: TGTGCCAGCAGCCCCAGGACGGATCCCTACGAGCAGTACTTC

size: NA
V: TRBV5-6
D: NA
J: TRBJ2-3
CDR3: CASSRTTGQRITDTQYF
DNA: TGTGCCAGCAGCCGCACAACGGGGCAACGCATCACAGATACGCAGTATTTT

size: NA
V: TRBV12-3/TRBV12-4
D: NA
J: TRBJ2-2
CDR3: CASSLGQAVTGELFF
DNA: TGTGCCAGCAGTTTGGGTCAGGCCGTCACCGGGGAGCTGTTTTTT

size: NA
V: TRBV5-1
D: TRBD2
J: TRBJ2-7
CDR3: CASSLAGVTGDEQYF
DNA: TGCGCCAGCAGCTTAGCGGGAGTGACGGGCGACGAGCAGTACTTC

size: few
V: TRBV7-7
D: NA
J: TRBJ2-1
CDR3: CASSTGLLNVEQFF
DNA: TGTGCCAGCAGCACGGGACTCCTCAACGTAGAGCAGTTCTTC

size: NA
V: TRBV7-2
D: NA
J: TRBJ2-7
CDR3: CASRKQLNEQYF
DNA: TGTGCCAGCAGGAAGCAGCTAAACGAGCAGTACTTC

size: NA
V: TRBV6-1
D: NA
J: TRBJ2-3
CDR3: CASSDNTGADTQYF
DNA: TGTGCCAGCAGTGACAATACCGGGGCAGATACGCAGTATTTT

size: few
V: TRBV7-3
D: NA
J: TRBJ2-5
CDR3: CASSLSQVETQYF
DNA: TGTGCCAGCAGCTTAAGTCAAGTGGAGACCCAGTACTTC

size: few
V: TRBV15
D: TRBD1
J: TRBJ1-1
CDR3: CATSRQGHSEAFF
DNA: TGTGCCACCAGCCGACAGGGTCACTCTGAAGCTTTCTTT

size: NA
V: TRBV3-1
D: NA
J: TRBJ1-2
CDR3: CASSRSDYGYTF
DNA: TGTGCCAGCAGCCGATCGGACTATGGCTACACCTTC

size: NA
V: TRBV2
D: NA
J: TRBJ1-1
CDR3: CASEGSGHPGEAFF
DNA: TGTGCCAGCGAGGGATCTGGACATCCAGGGGAAGCTTTCTTT

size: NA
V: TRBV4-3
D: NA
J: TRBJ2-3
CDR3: CASSQVTSTDTQYF
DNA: TGCGCCAGCAGCCAAGTAACCAGCACAGATACGCAGTATTTT

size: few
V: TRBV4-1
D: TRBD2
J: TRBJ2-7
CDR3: CASSHTSGGGPYEQYF
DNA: TGCGCCAGCAGCCATACTAGCGGGGGGGGCCCCTACGAGCAGTACTTC

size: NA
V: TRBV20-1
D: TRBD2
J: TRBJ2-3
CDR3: CSAPPRGLAGVDTQYF
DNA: TGCAGTGCCCCCCCGCGGGGACTAGCGGGTGTAGATACGCAGTATTTT

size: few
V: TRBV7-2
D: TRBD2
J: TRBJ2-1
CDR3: CASSLPPGLAGGAYNEQFF
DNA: TGTGCCAGCAGCTTACCACCGGGACTAGCGGGGGGGGCCTACAATGAGCAGTTCTTC

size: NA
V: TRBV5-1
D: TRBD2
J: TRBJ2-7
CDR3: CASRPEASGFYEQYF
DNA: TGCGCCAGCAGGCCCGAGGCTAGCGGGTTCTACGAGCAGTACTTC

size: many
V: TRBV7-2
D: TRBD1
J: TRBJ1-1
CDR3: CASSPMGTGTEAFF
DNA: TGTGCCAGCAGCCCCATGGGGACAGGCACTGAAGCTTTCTTT

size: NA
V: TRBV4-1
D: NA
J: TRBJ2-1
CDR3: CASSQEGFRSYNEQFF
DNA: TGCGCCAGCAGCCAAGAGGGGTTTCGCTCCTACAATGAGCAGTTCTTC

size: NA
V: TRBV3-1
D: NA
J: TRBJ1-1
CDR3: CASGMTANTEAFF
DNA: TGTGCCAGCGGAATGACAGCTAACACTGAAGCTTTCTTT

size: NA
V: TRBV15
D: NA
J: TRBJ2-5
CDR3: CATSRDRGLEETQYF
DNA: TGTGCCACCAGCAGAGATCGGGGATTGGAAGAGACCCAGTACTTC

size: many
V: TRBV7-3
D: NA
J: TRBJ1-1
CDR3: CASSLTRVRVNTEAFF
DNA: TGTGCCAGCAGCTTAACACGCGTTAGGGTGAACACTGAAGCTTTCTTT

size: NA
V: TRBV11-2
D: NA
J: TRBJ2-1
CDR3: CASRLWGAYNEQFF
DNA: TGTGCCAGCAGGCTCTGGGGAGCCTACAATGAGCAGTTCTTC

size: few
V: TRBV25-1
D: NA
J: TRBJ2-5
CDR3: CASRPLRDGETQYF
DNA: TGTGCCAGCAGGCCACTCCGGGACGGAGAGACCCAGTACTTC

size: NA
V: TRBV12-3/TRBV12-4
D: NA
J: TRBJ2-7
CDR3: CASSWDARYEQYF
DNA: TGTGCCAGCAGTTGGGACGCCCGCTACGAGCAGTACTTC

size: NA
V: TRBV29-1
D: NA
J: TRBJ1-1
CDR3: CSVEDTFTEAFF
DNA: TGCAGCGTTGAAGACACATTCACTGAAGCTTTCTTT

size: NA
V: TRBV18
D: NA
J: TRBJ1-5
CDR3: CASSPGLGNQPQHF
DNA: TGTGCCAGCTCACCCGGGTTGGGCAATCAGCCCCAGCATTTT

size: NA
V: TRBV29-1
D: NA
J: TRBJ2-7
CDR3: CSVEADSSYEQYF
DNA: TGCAGCGTTGAAGCGGACAGTAGCTACGAGCAGTACTTC

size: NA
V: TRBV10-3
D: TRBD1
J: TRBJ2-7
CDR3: CAISESRHRGSGEQYF
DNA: TGTGCCATCAGTGAGTCCCGCCACAGGGGGTCCGGCGAGCAGTACTTC

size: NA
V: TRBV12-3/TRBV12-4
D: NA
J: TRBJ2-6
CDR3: CASTRQRSGANVLTF
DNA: TGTGCCAGCACCAGACAGCGCTCTGGGGCCAACGTCCTGACTTTC